This T cell receptor (beta chain) is drawn from a study of beta chain features in type 1 diabetes. Study-wide results and limits: For Type 1 diabetes patients, all four CD4+ subsets carried TCRB CDR3s that were moderately but significantly shorter.

The germline CDR1 and CDR2 sequences are MGHRA and YSYEKL. Trimming pared 4 bases from V and 4 bases from J, leaving 14 bases between. The CDR3 is 15 amino acids. The entirety of the isolated RNA underwent reverse transcription, so expressed TCRB transcripts were sequenced. TCRdb keeps only in-frame clones here, not all; method: immunoSEQ multiplex PCR. The repertoire holds about 150,000 clones, with approximately 8.1% as singletons. This clone was seen a few times. Antigen specificity is unknown. This chain uses TRBV4-1 with TRBJ2-1; tentatively, D is TRBD2 (6 bases). The TCR sequence derives from a man aged 18 to 29 in good health. Sequences were obtained from central memory CD4+ T cells from blood. The chain's CDR3 is CASSRFGGSYNEQFF. CDR3 DNA sequence: TGCGCCAGCAGCCGATTCGGGGGATCGTACAATGAGCAGTTCTTC.